Listed here are 17 T cell receptor beta chains from one sample, sequenced in a study of blood T cell repertoires in COVID-19. Some clones are missing from TCRdb's copy, which holds only in-frame ones; the method was immunoSEQ multiplex PCR. The data contain about 300,000 clones, nearly 90% of them singletons. Sequencing was performed on PBMCs or T cells enriched from blood (not recorded which). The receptors were sampled from a woman under 30 with acute COVID-19.

In its sample, this clone was seen once. The junction differs from germline at one of its ends, possibly a read error. V and J are TRBV11-3 and TRBJ2-7; D gene ambiguous. CDR3 length: 14 amino acids. CDR1 is SGHNT, CDR2 YENEEA, per germline. This chain's CDR3 is CASSLVPGTYQQYF. The CDR3 nucleotides are TGTGCCAGCAGCTTGGTGCCAGGTACCTACCAGCAGTACTTC.

The chain carries TRBV7-8 and TRBJ2-7, with no clear D. The V end was cut by 5 bases, the J end by 1 base, with 6 bases between. Germline CDR1 reads SGHVS; CDR2 reads FQNEAQ. This CDR3 spans 12 amino acids. Here the CDR3 reads CASSPGSYEQYF. CDR3 nucleotides: TGTGCCAGCAGCCCGGGTTCCTACGAGCAGTACTTC. Full variable domain (outside the CDR3, taken from reference TRBV7-8 and TRBJ2-7): GAGVSQSPRYKVAKRGQDVALRCDPISGHVSLFWYQQALGQGPEFLTYFQNEAQLDKSGLPSDRFFAERPEGSVSTLKIQRTQQEDSAVYLCASSPGSYEQYFGPGTRLTVT.

V is TRBV28 and J is TRBJ1-1; a weak D match, TRBD1 (5 bases). Germline loops: CDR1 MDHEN, CDR2 SYDVKM. This CDR3 has 15 residues. V shed 2 bases and J shed 6 bases, with 16 bases lying between them. CDR3 amino acids: CASSLIGWGEAEAFF. CDR3 nucleotide sequence: TGTGCCAGCAGTTTAATCGGTTGGGGGGAAGCTGAAGCTTTCTTT. Based on the CDR3 plus reference TRBV28 and TRBJ1-1, the full variable domain is DVKVTQSSRYLVKRTGEKVFLECVQDMDHENMFWYRQDPGLGLRLIYFSYDVKMKEKGDIPEGYSVSREKKERFSLILESASTNQTSMYLCASSLIGWGEAEAFFGQGTRLTVV.

The chain combines TRBV7-9 with TRBJ1-1; TRBD1 aligns across 10 bases. V lost 3 bases, J lost 8 bases, and 3 bases stayed unmatched. The germline gives CDR1 SEHNR, CDR2 FQNEAQ (reference sequence). The CDR3 loop spans 13 amino acids. CDR3 in amino acids: CASSFGQGGEAFF. DNA of the CDR3: TGTGCCAGCAGCTTTGGACAGGGGGGAGAAGCTTTCTTT.

The rearrangement joins TRBV27 to TRBJ1-6; the D gene is possibly TRBD1 (5 bases). V lost 2 bases and J lost 13, with 9 bases in between. This CDR3 is built from 12 residues. Germline CDR1 and CDR2: MNHEY and SMNVEV (reference sequence). CDR3 bases: TGTGCCAGCAGTTTAGGCGGGGGTCCCCTCCACTTT. This translates into CASSLGGGPLHF.

The V and J genes are TRBV27 and TRBJ2-7; the D gene is possibly TRBD1 (6 bases). Germline CDR1 is MNHEY and CDR2 is SMNVEV (reference sequence). This CDR3 is 15 amino acids long. V was clipped by 2 bases and J by 5 bases, with 16 bases between them. In DNA, the CDR3 is TGTGCCAGCAGTTTAAAGGGACACCCGATTCACGAGCAGTACTTC. This translates into CASSLKGHPIHEQYF.

The V and J genes are TRBV28 and TRBJ2-1, with 8 bases lining up with TRBD2. There are 21 residues in the CDR3. The J segment lost 8 bases and the V segment lost 5 bases, leaving 29 bases of the junction unmatched. Germline V gives CDR1 MDHEN, CDR2 SYDVKM. CDR3 DNA sequence: TGTGCCAGCAGTCTTAAGGGGTCCCTATCTGGGTATCTTCGGGGGGGGCATGAGCAGTTCTTC. Translation gives CASSLKGSLSGYLRGGHEQFF.

The chain employs TRBV5-6 and TRBJ2-1, with a possible D match to TRBD1 (5 bases). CDR1 is SGHDT and CDR2 is YYEEEE in the germline V gene. This CDR3 region has 13 residues. V was pared by 2 bases and J by 7 bases, with 10 bases between. The CDR3 spells CASSFPGNNEQFF. In nucleotides, the CDR3 is TGTGCCAGCAGCTTTCCAGGGAATAATGAGCAGTTCTTC.

The rearrangement joins TRBV6-5 to TRBJ2-2; maybe TRBD1 (6 bases). Germline V gives CDR1 MNHEY, CDR2 SVGAGI. V lost 5 bases to trimming and J lost 7 bases, with 14 bases between them. The CDR3 contains 14 residues. In DNA, the CDR3 is TGTGCCAGCAGTCCCCCCAGGGGTGGCGGGGAGCTGTTTTTT. It translates to CASSPPRGGGELFF.

V and J are TRBV18 and TRBJ2-7; no definite D call. The CDR3 runs 14 residues. Germline V gene data show CDR1 as KGHSH and CDR2 as LQKENI. Between the trimmed V and J ends, which lost 11 bases and 1 base, there was a span of 18 bases. CDR3 bases: TGTGCCTGCGGAACCGGGTCCCCATCCTACGAGCAGTACTTC. Protein product: CACGTGSPSYEQYF. Full variable domain (remainder filled in from reference TRBV18 and TRBJ2-7): NAGVMQNPRHLVRRRGQEARLRCSPMKGHSHVYWYRQLPEEGLKFMVYLQKENIIDESGMPKERFSAEFPKEGPSILRIQQVVRGDSAAYFCACGTGSPSYEQYFGPGTRLTVT.

Comment on this clone: This CDR3 is also generated by other DNA sequences in the sample. The gene calls are TRBV19 and TRBJ1-5, with a tentative D call TRBD1 (6 bases). V shed 4 bases and J shed 4 bases, with 11 bases lying between them. Germline assignment: CDR1 LNHDA and CDR2 SQIVND (reference sequence). CDR3 length equals 14 residues. The CDR3 here is CASSTPTGNQPQHF. Here the CDR3 DNA reads TGTGCCAGTAGTACGCCGACAGGTAATCAGCCCCAGCATTTT. Complete variable domain (other parts from reference TRBV19 and TRBJ1-5): DGGITQSPKYLFRKEGQNVTLSCEQNLNHDAMYWYRQDPGQGLRLIYYSQIVNDFQKGDIAEGYSVSREKKESFPLTVTSAQKNPTAFYLCASSTPTGNQPQHFGDGTRLSIL.

The chain employs TRBV28 and TRBJ2-5, with 7 bases identical to TRBD1. This CDR3 comprises 14 residues. CDR1 and CDR2 from the germline V gene are MDHEN and SYDVKM. V shed 11 bases, J shed 3 bases, and the junction held 12 bases outside the gene matches. This CDR3 reads CAAGEGAREETQYF. CDR3 coding DNA: TGTGCCGCAGGCGAGGGGGCTCGAGAAGAGACCCAGTACTTC.

Only a few counts were recorded for this clone. V and J are TRBV5-5 and TRBJ2-3; TRBD1 agrees at 9 bases. With V trimmed by 4 bases and J by 3 bases, 9 bases remained unmatched. Germline V gene data show CDR1 as SGHKS and CDR2 as YYEKEE (reference sequence). The CDR3 length is 16 residues. CDR3 sequence (DNA): TGTGCCAGCAGCCTCGAATGGGACAGGGTTACAGATACGCAGTATTTT. It yields the protein CASSLEWDRVTDTQYF.

V is TRBV6-5 and J is TRBJ1-5, with D possibly TRBD1 on 6 matching bases. Trimming took off 5 bases at V and 5 bases at J, with 16 bases between the two ends. CDR1 and CDR2 (germline): MNHEY, SVGAGI. The CDR3 loop spans 15 amino acids. For the CDR3, the DNA is TGTGCCAGCAGTCCCCAGGGGCTACTTTATCAGCCCCAGCATTTT. The encoded protein is CASSPQGLLYQPQHF.

The chain recombines TRBV9 with TRBJ2-2; D gene uncertain. V was pared by 7 bases and J by 3 bases, with 16 bases between. Germline V CDR1 and CDR2: SGDLS, YYNGEE. The CDR3 loop spans 15 amino acids. CDR3 bases: TGTGCCAGCCCCCCCTACCCCCAGGACACCGGGGAGCTGTTTTTT. Residues: CASPPYPQDTGELFF.

The V call is TRBV7-2, the J call TRBJ2-7, with TRBD2 matching over 8 bases. Germline-derived CDR1 and CDR2 are SGHTA and FQGNSA. After removal of 5 bases from V and 1 base from J, the junction contained 7 bases not matched to a gene. This CDR3 has 15 residues. CDR3 in DNA: TGTGCCAGCAGCCCCTCGGGAGGGCCGTCCTACGAGCAGTACTTC. Translated: CASSPSGGPSYEQYF.

V gene TRBV13 combines with J gene TRBJ1-4; TRBD1 aligns across 9 bases. Germline CDR1 reads PRHDT; CDR2 reads FYEKMQ (reference sequence). The length of the CDR3 is 14 residues. V shed 6 bases and J 6 bases; nucleotides not matched to a gene: 5. The CDR3 DNA sequence: TGTGCCAGCAGGTTGGGACAGGGTGATGAAAAACTGTTTTTT. This translates into CASRLGQGDEKLFF.